These 27 T cell receptor beta chains were all obtained from the same sample, sequenced in a study of T cells in Graves' hyperthyroidism and ophthalmopathy. Amplification yielded TCR beta CDR3 regions, with RNA transcripts as the source. During a first-round RT-PCR of the TCR CDR3, the HTBI primer set was used. One entry per CDR3 protein results from TCRdb running MiXCR on the multiplex PCR reads. The repertoire consists of about 690,000 distinct CDR3 sequences, with 15% to 20% occurring once and the leading ten covering roughly 15%. Sequencing input: blood. These receptors were collected from a man aged 50 to 59 with Graves' hyperthyroidism.

The CDR3 loop is CSAPKRGTEAFF. For the CDR3, the DNA is TGCAGTGCCCCCAAGCGTGGCACTGAAGCTTTCTTT. The V call is TRBV20-1, the J call TRBJ1-1; D is undetermined. With 6 bases removed from V and 4 bases from J, the gap between germline ends came to 12 bases. Germline CDR1 is DFQATT and CDR2 is SNEGSKA (reference sequence). The CDR3 extends over 12 amino acids.

This clonotype occurred many times. The V and J genes are TRBV13 and TRBJ2-3; unclear D gene. The V end lost 5 bases, the J end lost 1 base, and 13 bases lay between the germline ends. Germline V lookup: CDR1 PRHDT, CDR2 FYEKMQ (reference sequence). The CDR3 has 15 amino acids. CDR3 coding DNA: TGTGCCAGCAGCCTCAACCTCTTCCGCACAGATACGCAGTATTTT. Protein sequence: CASSLNLFRTDTQYF.

The chain links TRBV12-3 or TRBV12-4 to TRBJ2-5; maybe TRBD2 (6 bases). The CDR3 covers 16 residues. Trimming left V 6 bases short and J 4 bases short, with 21 bases between. CDR3 DNA: TGTGCCAGCAGCTCCTCCTCTTTGACTAGGCGAGAGACCCAGTACTTC. It codes for CASSSSSLTRRETQYF.

This clonotype was observed many times. V gene TRBV11-2 combines with J gene TRBJ2-1; 8 bases line up with TRBD2. The CDR3 is 16 residues long. The germline V gene encodes CDR1 SGHAT and CDR2 FQNNGV. V lost 5 bases to trimming and J lost 0 bases; unmatched junction nucleotides: 6. The CDR3 loop reads CASSPYSGSSYNEQFF. The CDR3 DNA reads TGTGCCAGCAGCCCTTACAGCGGGAGCTCCTACAATGAGCAGTTCTTC.

With regard to this clonotype: This may be a read error: a much more frequent sequence differs by one nucleotide. V gene TRBV28 combines with J gene TRBJ1-5; 8 bases match TRBD1. Germline V gene data show CDR1 as MDHEN and CDR2 as SYDVKM. This CDR3 spans 14 amino acids. The DNA for the CDR3 is TGTGCCAGCAGCTCAACAGGGGGTAGGCAGCCCCAGCAGTTT. Its translation is CASSSTGGRQPQQF. The full variable domain, rest sourced from reference TRBV28 and TRBJ1-5, is DVKVTQSSRYLVKRTGEKVFLECVQDMDHENMFWYRQDPGLGLRLIYFSYDVKMKEKGDIPEGYSVSREKKERFSLILESASTNQTSMYLCASSSTGGRQPQQFGDGTRLSIL.

This clonotype showed up many times. The chain recombines TRBV5-1 with TRBJ2-3, with TRBD1 matching over 9 bases. Per germline, CDR1 SGHRS and CDR2 YFSETQ. This CDR3 region has 14 residues. J was trimmed by 3 bases and V by 7 bases; bases with no gene match: 6. The CDR3 is CASDPGQGTDTQYF. CDR3 sequence (DNA): TGCGCCAGCGATCCGGGACAGGGAACAGATACGCAGTATTTT.

This chain connects TRBV30 to TRBJ1-2; D unresolved. Germline CDR1 is GTSNPN and CDR2 is SVGIG (reference sequence). Trimming cost V 1 base and J 6 bases, with 6 bases left between them. The CDR3 runs to 11 residues. CDR3 amino acids: CAWSGAHGYTF. Here the CDR3 DNA reads TGTGCCTGGAGTGGGGCGCATGGCTACACCTTC.

V is TRBV11-2 and J is TRBJ2-5, with D possibly TRBD1 on 6 matching bases. The germline gives CDR1 SGHAT, CDR2 FQNNGV. V was cut by 5 bases and J by 2 bases, with 15 bases left in between. The CDR3 consists of 15 residues. The CDR3 bases are TGTGCCAGCAGCCAAAATACAGGGTTTCAAGAGACCCAGTACTTC. Translation gives CASSQNTGFQETQYF.

This clonotype was observed at least ten times. In DNA form, the CDR3 reads TGTGCCAGCGCACGGATGGGAGGGGATGAGCAGTACTTC. Its translation: CASARMGGDEQYF. The chain joins TRBV28 to TRBJ2-7, with TRBD2 identical over 7 bases. The CDR3 has 13 amino acids. In germline, CDR1 is MDHEN, CDR2 SYDVKM. V lost 8 bases and J lost 7; bases outside the gene matches: 11.

This clonotype was observed many times. The CDR3 DNA sequence: TGTGCCAGCAGCGTCAGCGCTAACTATGGCTACACCTTC. This codes for CASSVSANYGYTF. V usage is TRBV11-1 and J usage is TRBJ1-2; the D is unclear. V lost 5 bases to trimming and J lost 0 bases, with 7 bases between them. Per the germline V gene, CDR1 is SGHAT and CDR2 is FQDESV (reference sequence). The CDR3 is 13 residues long.

This clonotype was observed many times. At one boundary the junction diverges from the germline segment, which might be a read error. The V call is TRBV28, the J call TRBJ1-1, with D uncertain. This CDR3 region has 12 residues. Germline loops: CDR1 MDHEN, CDR2 SYDVKM. The CDR3 loop reads CATKGPNTEAFF. The CDR3, as DNA: TGCGCCACAAAGGGTCCCAACACTGAAGCTTTCTTT.

This clonotype was observed at least ten times. The J gene is TRBJ1-6, the V gene TRBV28; perhaps TRBD1 as D (5 bases). Germline CDR1 and CDR2: MDHEN and SYDVKM. Trimming took off 7 bases at V and 1 base at J, with 14 bases between the two ends. This CDR3 is built from 16 residues. The CDR3 bases are TGTGCCAGCATACCCGGGGGGGGATCCTATAATTCACCCCTCCACTTT. As protein: CASIPGGGSYNSPLHF. The full variable domain, rest sourced from reference TRBV28 and TRBJ1-6, is DVKVTQSSRYLVKRTGEKVFLECVQDMDHENMFWYRQDPGLGLRLIYFSYDVKMKEKGDIPEGYSVSREKKERFSLILESASTNQTSMYLCASIPGGGSYNSPLHFGNGTRLTVT.

This clonotype has at least ten counts. This rearrangement joins TRBV7-3 to TRBJ2-7; 7 bases are a match to TRBD1. The CDR3 totals 14 residues. The J segment lost 2 bases and the V segment lost 5 bases, leaving 6 bases of the junction unmatched. Germline V lookup: CDR1 SGHTA, CDR2 FQGTGA. CDR3 DNA: TGTGCCAGCAGCCCCAGTCAGGGGGCCTACGAGCAGTACTTC. Its protein is CASSPSQGAYEQYF.

The table lists this clonotype with many counts. The chain recombines TRBV28 with TRBJ1-5; TRBD1 matches at 12 bases. Germline CDR1 and CDR2: MDHEN and SYDVKM. Unmatched junction bases numbered 4, after V lost 4 bases and J lost 3 bases. The CDR3 covers 16 residues. The CDR3 DNA sequence: TGTGCCAGCAGTTGGGACAGGGGGCTTAACAATCAGCCCCAGCATTTT. Residues: CASSWDRGLNNQPQHF.

The CDR3 nucleotides are TGTGCCAGCAGCGCCTCTCCGGGACTGCTGAAATACGAGCAGTACTTC. Translating gives CASSASPGLLKYEQYF. The chain is built from TRBV7-9 and TRBJ2-7, with a tentative D call TRBD2 (6 bases). Germline lookup yields CDR1 SEHNR and CDR2 FQNEAQ (reference sequence). The CDR3 extends over 16 amino acids. V lost 5 bases and J lost 4, with 21 bases in between.

The rearrangement joins TRBV20-1 to TRBJ2-5; 7 positions match TRBD2. This CDR3 region has 14 residues. The V segment lost 2 bases and the J segment 5 bases; nucleotides outside the gene matches: 8. Germline V gene sequence: CDR1 DFQATT, CDR2 SNEGSKA (reference sequence). In nucleotides, the CDR3 is TGCAGTGCTAGAACCCAAGGACTAGTGGAGACCCAGTACTTC. Its protein product is CSARTQGLVETQYF.

This clonotype was counted a few times. V gene TRBV20-1 combines with J gene TRBJ2-7; no clear D gene. The CDR3 sequence is 13 residues long. V was cut by 4 bases and J by 0 bases, with 10 bases left in between. CDR1 is DFQATT, CDR2 SNEGSKA, per germline (reference sequence). This chain's CDR3 is CSAKRPSSYEQYF. The CDR3 region has the DNA TGCAGTGCTAAACGGCCAAGCTCCTACGAGCAGTACTTC.

Many counts were recorded for this clonotype. The chain employs TRBV20-1 and TRBJ2-3; D not resolved. The CDR3 loop spans 15 amino acids. CDR1 DFQATT and CDR2 SNEGSKA come from the germline V gene (reference sequence). Trimming shortened V by 5 bases and J by 5 bases, and 20 bases separated the two germline ends. The CDR3 DNA sequence: TGCAGTGCTCCAAGTGTGGACGTTAACAAAGATACGCAGTATTTT. The encoded protein is CSAPSVDVNKDTQYF.

The chain links TRBV6-1 to TRBJ2-7; 7 bases map to TRBD2. Germline CDR1 is MNHNS and CDR2 is SASEGT. The V gene end was trimmed by 5 bases and the J gene end by 5 bases; junction bases not matched to a gene: 12. The length of the CDR3 is 15 residues. The CDR3 protein is CASSPELGGQNEQYF. CDR3 nucleotide sequence: TGTGCCAGCAGTCCGGAATTGGGAGGGCAGAACGAGCAGTACTTC.

In its sample, this clonotype was seen many times. This CDR3 is CASNPSGTYGYTF. The DNA for the CDR3 is TGTGCCAGCAACCCATCAGGGACCTATGGCTACACCTTC. The genes are TRBV12-3 or TRBV12-4 and TRBJ1-2; the D gene is possibly TRBD1 (5 bases). The CDR3 length is 13 residues. Between the trimmed V and J ends, which lost 7 bases and 4 bases, there was a span of 13 bases.

The table lists this clonotype with a few counts. V usage is TRBV20-1 and J usage is TRBJ2-1; D gene uncertain. CDR1 and CDR2 (germline): DFQATT, SNEGSKA (reference sequence). V was clipped by 1 base and J by 0 bases, with 10 bases between them. CDR3 length: 15 amino acids. The CDR3 coding sequence is TGCAGTGCTAGAGTTCGCGGTGCCTCCTACAATGAGCAGTTCTTC. As protein: CSARVRGASYNEQFF.

The V gene is TRBV10-2, the J gene TRBJ2-6, with 10 nucleotides matching TRBD1. Germline V gene lookup returns CDR1 WSHSY and CDR2 SAAADI. The V and J ends lost 6 bases and 0 bases, in that order; junction bases with no gene match: 5. The CDR3 is made up of 17 amino acids. The CDR3 spells CASSPGQGISGANVLTF. DNA of the CDR3: TGCGCCAGCAGCCCGGGACAGGGGATCTCTGGGGCCAACGTCCTGACTTTC.

This clonotype showed up just once. The chain uses TRBV4-3 and TRBJ1-3; unclear D gene. The V gene's germline CDR1 is LGHNA and CDR2 YSLEER. CDR3 length: 15 amino acids. Between the trimmed V and J ends, which lost 3 bases and 0 bases, there was a span of 9 bases. The CDR3 bases are TGCGCCAGCAGCCAGAGTACTACCTCTGGAAACACCATATATTTT. This translates into CASSQSTTSGNTIYF.

The table lists this clonotype with many counts. This sequence joins TRBV28 and TRBJ2-7, with TRBD2 identical over 7 bases. Trimming at V came to 3 bases and at J to 3 bases, leaving 2 bases not matched to a gene. CDR3 size: 13 residues. Per germline, CDR1 MDHEN and CDR2 SYDVKM. This chain's CDR3 is CASSFGGYYEQYF. Written as DNA, the CDR3 is TGTGCCAGCAGTTTCGGGGGGTACTACGAGCAGTACTTC. Using reference TRBV28 and TRBJ2-7 for the parts outside the CDR3, the full variable domain is DVKVTQSSRYLVKRTGEKVFLECVQDMDHENMFWYRQDPGLGLRLIYFSYDVKMKEKGDIPEGYSVSREKKERFSLILESASTNQTSMYLCASSFGGYYEQYFGPGTRLTVT.

V and J are TRBV6-1 and TRBJ1-6, with 10 bases aligning to TRBD1. Per the germline V gene, CDR1 is MNHNS and CDR2 is SASEGT. After removal of 6 bases from V and 7 bases from J, the junction contained 6 bases not matched to a gene. The CDR3 is 15 amino acids. The CDR3: CASRSAGQGNSPLHF. As DNA, the CDR3 is TGTGCCAGCAGGTCGGCGGGACAGGGGAATTCACCCCTCCACTTT.

The genes are TRBV5-1 and TRBJ2-1; 14 bases line up with TRBD2. The trim removed 0 bases at V and 9 bases at J, leaving 8 bases unmatched. Germline-derived CDR1 and CDR2 are SGHRS and YFSETQ. This CDR3 region has 17 residues. CDR3 in DNA: TGCGCCAGCAGCTTGGAATCTTGGGGACTAGCGGGAGCTGAGCAGTTCTTC. As protein: CASSLESWGLAGAEQFF. The whole variable domain, remainder taken from reference TRBV5-1 and TRBJ2-1, is KAGVTQTPRYLIKTRGQQVTLSCSPISGHRSVSWYQQTPGQGLQFLFEYFSETQRNKGNFPGRFSGRQFSNSRSEMNVSTLELGDSALYLCASSLESWGLAGAEQFFGPGTRLTVL.

This clonotype was counted only a few times. The chain combines TRBV2 with TRBJ1-1; tentatively, D is TRBD1 (6 bases). Deletions cut 3 bases from V and 0 bases from J, with 11 bases between. CDR3 length: 15 residues. The germline CDR1 and CDR2 sequences are SNHLY and FYNNEI. CDR3 region: CASSERGAMNTEAFF. The CDR3 coding sequence is TGTGCCAGCAGTGAGCGGGGGGCAATGAACACTGAAGCTTTCTTT.